This T cell receptor beta chain is drawn from a study of blood T cell repertoires in COVID-19. The CDR3 is made up of 15 amino acids. Germline V gene lookup returns CDR1 SGHTA and CDR2 FQGNSA. V was shortened by 2 bases and J by 6 bases, with 16 bases between the two germline ends. Donors were grouped by their self-reported clinical history. Original processing methods: How many nucleated cells were present was estimated from reference gene primer amplification. Sequencing was performed with immunoSEQ multiplex PCR; in TCRdb, only in-frame clones are kept and a portion is missing. V, J and clone size derive from that table, while D and trimming were established from the DNA sequence. The sample includes approximately 180,000 clones, roughly 87% of them seen just once.

The sequenced sample consisted of PBMCs or T cells enriched from blood (not recorded which). The chain employs TRBV7-2 and TRBJ1-2, with D possibly TRBD1 on 6 matching bases. The origin of this receptor is a human donor with acute COVID-19. The donor label of this sample is uncertain. CDR3 loop: CASSLTPGVGNGYTF. CDR3 sequence (DNA): TGTGCCAGCAGCTTAACCCCAGGGGTGGGGAATGGCTACACCTTC.